This TCR beta chain was identified in a study of Graves' ophthalmopathy and Graves' hyperthyroidism. The authors amplified TCR beta CDR3 regions, and they did so from RNA transcripts for repertoire sequencing. The workflow started with a first-round RT-PCR run with HTBI primers and then moved on to a second-round multiplex PCR. MiXCR, applied by TCRdb to the multiplex PCR reads, yields one record per CDR3 protein. Seen here are roughly 610,000 distinct CDR3 sequences, about 20% observed once, and the top ten hold more than 5.5%. Excluded: other autoimmune disease, uncontrolled infection, pregnancy or lactation. V was pared by 0 bases and J by 4 bases, with 3 bases between. CDR3 size: 13 residues.

The J gene is TRBJ2-2, the V gene TRBV12-3 or TRBV12-4, with unresolved D. Source material: peripheral blood. The clonotype was recovered from a young woman with stable Graves' hyperthyroidism. Some clones in this sample may be carry-over from other donors' samples. CDR3 residues: CASSLALTGELFF. CDR3 DNA sequence: TGTGCCAGCAGTTTAGCACTCACCGGGGAGCTGTTTTTT.